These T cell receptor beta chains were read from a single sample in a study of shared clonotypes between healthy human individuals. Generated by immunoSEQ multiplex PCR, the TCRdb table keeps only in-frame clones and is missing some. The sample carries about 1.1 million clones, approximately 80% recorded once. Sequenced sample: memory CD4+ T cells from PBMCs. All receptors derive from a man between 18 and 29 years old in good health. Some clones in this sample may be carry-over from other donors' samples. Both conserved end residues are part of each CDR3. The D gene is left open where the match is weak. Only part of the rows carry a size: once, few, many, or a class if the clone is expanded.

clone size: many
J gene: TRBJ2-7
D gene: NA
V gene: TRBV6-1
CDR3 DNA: TGTGCCAGCAGTGAGGGGAAAGGTTACGAGCAGTACTTC
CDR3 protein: CASSEGKGYEQYF

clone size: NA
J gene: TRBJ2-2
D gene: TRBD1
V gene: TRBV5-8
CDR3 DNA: TGTGCCGGCAGCTTGTCTGGGACAGGGGGACGGGAGCTGTTTTTT
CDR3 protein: CAGSLSGTGGRELFF

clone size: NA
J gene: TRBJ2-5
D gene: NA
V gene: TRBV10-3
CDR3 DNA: TGTGCCATCAGTGAGACGGCGGGAGTTCAGGGGGAGACCCAGTACTTC
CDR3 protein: CAISETAGVQGETQYF

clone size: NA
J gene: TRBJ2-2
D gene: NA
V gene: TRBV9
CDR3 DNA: TGTGCCAGCAGCGCAACCGGGACCGCGAACACCGGGGAGCTGTTTTTT
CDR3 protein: CASSATGTANTGELFF

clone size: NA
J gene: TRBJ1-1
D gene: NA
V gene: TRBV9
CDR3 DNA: TGTGCCAGCAGCGTAAGGTCCAGCGCAGATTTGGGTGAAGCTTTCTTT
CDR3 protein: CASSVRSSADLGEAFF

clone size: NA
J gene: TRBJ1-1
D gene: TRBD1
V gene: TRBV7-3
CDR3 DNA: TGTGCCAGCAGCTCGACAGGGGGAGAGGGAACTGAAGCTTTCTTT
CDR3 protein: CASSSTGGEGTEAFF

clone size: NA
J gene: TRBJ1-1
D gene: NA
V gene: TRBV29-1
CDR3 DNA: TGCAGCGTTCCTGGCAGGGGAGACTCTCGGAACACTGAAGCTTTCTTT
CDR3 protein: CSVPGRGDSRNTEAFF

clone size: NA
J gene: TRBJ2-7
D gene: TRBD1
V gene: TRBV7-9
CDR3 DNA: TGTGCCAGCAGCGAAGGCCGAGGACAGGGATACTACGAGCAGTACTTC
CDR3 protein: CASSEGRGQGYYEQYF

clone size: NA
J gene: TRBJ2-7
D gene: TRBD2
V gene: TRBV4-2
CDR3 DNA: TGTGCCAGCAGCCAACGGGGCCGCGGGAGTATCTACGAGCAGTACTTC
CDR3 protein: CASSQRGRGSIYEQYF

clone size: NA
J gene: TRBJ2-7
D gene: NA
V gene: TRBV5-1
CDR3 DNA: TGCGCCAGCAGCATGGGTGGAGCATCTTACGAGCAGTACTTC
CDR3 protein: CASSMGGASYEQYF

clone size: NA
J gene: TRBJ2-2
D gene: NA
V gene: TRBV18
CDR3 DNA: TGTGCCAGCTCACCGAAAACCGGGGAGCTGTTTTTT
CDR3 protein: CASSPKTGELFF

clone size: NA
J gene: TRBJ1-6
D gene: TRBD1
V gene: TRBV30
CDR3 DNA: TGTGCCTGGAGTCCCATGGACAGGGGCAATTCACCCCTCCACTTT
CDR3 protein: CAWSPMDRGNSPLHF

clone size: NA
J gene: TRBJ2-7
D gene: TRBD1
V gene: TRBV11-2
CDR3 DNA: TGTGCCAGCAGACCTCTAGGACAGGGGAGTCACGAGCAGTACTTC
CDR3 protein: CASRPLGQGSHEQYF

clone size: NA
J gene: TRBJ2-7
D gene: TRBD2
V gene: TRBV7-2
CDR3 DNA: TGTGCCAGCAGCCGGAGCGGGAGGGGCGACGAGCAGTACTTC
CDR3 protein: CASSRSGRGDEQYF

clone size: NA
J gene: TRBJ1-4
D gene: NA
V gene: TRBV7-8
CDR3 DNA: TGTGCCAGCAGCCTAAGGGGGGCAACTAATGAAAAACTGTTTTTT
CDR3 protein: CASSLRGATNEKLFF

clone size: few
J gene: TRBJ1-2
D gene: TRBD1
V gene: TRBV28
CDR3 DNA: TGTGCCAGCGCAGACAGGGGCTATGGCTACACCTTC
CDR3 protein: CASADRGYGYTF

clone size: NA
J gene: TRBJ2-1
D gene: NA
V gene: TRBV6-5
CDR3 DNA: TGTGCCAGCAGTTTAACAGGGACGGGATACAATGAGCAGTTCTTC
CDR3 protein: CASSLTGTGYNEQFF

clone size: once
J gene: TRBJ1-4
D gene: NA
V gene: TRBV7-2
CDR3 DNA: TGTGCCAGCAGCTTCTCCAGGGGCAATGAAAAACTGTTTTTT
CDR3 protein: CASSFSRGNEKLFF

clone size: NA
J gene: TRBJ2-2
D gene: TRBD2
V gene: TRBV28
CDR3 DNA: TGTGCCAGCAGTTTAGGGTTAGGTAGCGGGAGGACCGGGGAGCTGTTTTTT
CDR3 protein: CASSLGLGSGRTGELFF

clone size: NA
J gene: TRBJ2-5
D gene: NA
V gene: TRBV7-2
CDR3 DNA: TGTGCCAGCAGCTTCCCCGAAGAGACCCAGTACTTC
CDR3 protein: CASSFPEETQYF

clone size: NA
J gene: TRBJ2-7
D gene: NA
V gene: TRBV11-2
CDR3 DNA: TGTGCCAGCAGCCATATCTCAAAGACCTACGAGCAGTACTTC
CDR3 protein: CASSHISKTYEQYF

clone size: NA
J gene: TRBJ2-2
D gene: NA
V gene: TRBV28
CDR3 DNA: TGTGCCAGCAGTTCTAGGCTTAGGGTAGACGGCACCGGGGAGCTGTTTTTT
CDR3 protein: CASSSRLRVDGTGELFF

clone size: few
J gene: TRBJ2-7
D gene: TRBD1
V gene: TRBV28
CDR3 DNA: TGTGCCAGCAGTCTGGGACAGGGGGCATGGGAGCAGTACTTC
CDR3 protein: CASSLGQGAWEQYF

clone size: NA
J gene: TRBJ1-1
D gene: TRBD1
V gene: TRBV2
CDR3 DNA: TGTGCCAGCAGAAGGACAGGGCTCAGTGAAGCTTTCTTT
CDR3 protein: CASRRTGLSEAFF

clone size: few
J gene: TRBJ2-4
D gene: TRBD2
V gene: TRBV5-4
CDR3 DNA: TGTGCCAGCAGCCCAGCGGGAGAGCTAGGAAACATTCAGTACTTC
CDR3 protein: CASSPAGELGNIQYF

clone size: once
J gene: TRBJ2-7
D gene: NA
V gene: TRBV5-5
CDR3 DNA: TGTGCCAGCAGCTTGCCCTACTACGAGCAGTACTTC
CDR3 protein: CASSLPYYEQYF

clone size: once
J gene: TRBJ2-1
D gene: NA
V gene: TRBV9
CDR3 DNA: TGTGCCAGCAGCGTAAGAAGGGACCGCTCCTACAATGAGCAGTTCTTC
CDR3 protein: CASSVRRDRSYNEQFF

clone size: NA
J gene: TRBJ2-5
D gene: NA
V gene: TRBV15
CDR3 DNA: TGTGCCACCAGCAACGACAGGGAGGGAGGAGAGACCCAGTACTTC
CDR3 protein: CATSNDREGGETQYF

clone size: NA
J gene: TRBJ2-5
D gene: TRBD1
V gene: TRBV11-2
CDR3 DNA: TGTGCCAGCAGCTCAGGGGGACCACAAGAGACCCAGTACTTC
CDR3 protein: CASSSGGPQETQYF

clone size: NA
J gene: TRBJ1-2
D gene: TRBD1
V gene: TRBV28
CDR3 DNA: TGTGCCAGCGAGGACAGGGAGGACTATGGCTACACCTTC
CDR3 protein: CASEDREDYGYTF

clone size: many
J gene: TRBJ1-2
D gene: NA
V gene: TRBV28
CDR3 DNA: TGTGCCAGCAGTCCGCCGGGGGGCCCGGGGGGTGGCTACACCTTC
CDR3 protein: CASSPPGGPGGGYTF

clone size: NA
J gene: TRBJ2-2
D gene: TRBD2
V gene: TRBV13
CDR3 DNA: TGTGCCAGCAACCCGTCTAGCGGGATCTCGAACACCGGGGAGCTGTTTTTT
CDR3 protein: CASNPSSGISNTGELFF

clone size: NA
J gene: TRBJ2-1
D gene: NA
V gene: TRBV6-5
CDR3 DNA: TGTGCCAGCAGTTACTCGTTCGGGGAGCAGTTCTTC
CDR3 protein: CASSYSFGEQFF

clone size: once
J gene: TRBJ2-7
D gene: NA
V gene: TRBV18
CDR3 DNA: TGTGCCAGCTCACCCTTGGGGGGTCCCTCCTACGAGCAGTACTTC
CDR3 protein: CASSPLGGPSYEQYF

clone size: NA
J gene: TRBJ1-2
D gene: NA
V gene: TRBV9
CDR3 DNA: TGTGCCAGCAGCGCGGGCGGTTATGGCTACACCTTC
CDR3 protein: CASSAGGYGYTF

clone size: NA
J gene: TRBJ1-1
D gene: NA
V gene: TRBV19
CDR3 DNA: TGTGCCAGTAGGGGGTTTCGTTTGAACACTGAAGCTTTCTTT
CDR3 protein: CASRGFRLNTEAFF

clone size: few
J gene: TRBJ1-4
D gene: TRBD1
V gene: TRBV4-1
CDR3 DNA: TGCGCCAGCAGCCAAGTATACAGGGGTGATGAAAAACTGTTTTTT
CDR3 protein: CASSQVYRGDEKLFF

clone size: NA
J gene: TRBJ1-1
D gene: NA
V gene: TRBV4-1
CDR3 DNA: TGCGCCAGCAGCCAAGTTCTTCAGAACACTGAAGCTTTCTTT
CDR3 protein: CASSQVLQNTEAFF

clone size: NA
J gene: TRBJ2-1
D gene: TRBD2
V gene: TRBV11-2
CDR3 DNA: TGTGCCAGCAGCCTCTTAGCGGGAAGGACTGTGAACAATGAGCAGTTCTTC
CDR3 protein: CASSLLAGRTVNNEQFF

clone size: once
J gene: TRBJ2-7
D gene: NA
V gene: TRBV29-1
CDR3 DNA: TGCAGCGTGAAGGGACCGCGAGGGGAGCAGTACTTC
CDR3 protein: CSVKGPRGEQYF

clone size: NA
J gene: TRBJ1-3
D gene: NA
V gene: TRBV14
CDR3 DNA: TGTGCCAGCAGCCAAGAAGTCCGCCTGGCCTACTCTGGAAACACCATATATTTT
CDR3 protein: CASSQEVRLAYSGNTIYF

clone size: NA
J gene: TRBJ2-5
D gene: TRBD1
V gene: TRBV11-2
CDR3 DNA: TGTGCCAGCAGTTCGGACAGGGAAGAGACCCAGTACTTC
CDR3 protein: CASSSDREETQYF

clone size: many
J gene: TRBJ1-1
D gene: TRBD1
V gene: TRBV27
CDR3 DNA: TGTGCCAGCAGTTTCCAGACAGGGGGCGAGGCTGAAGCTTTCTTT
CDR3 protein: CASSFQTGGEAEAFF

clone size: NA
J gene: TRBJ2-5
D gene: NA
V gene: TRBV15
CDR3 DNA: TGTGCCACCAGCAGAGGTCAGGCTCAAGAGACCCAGTACTTC
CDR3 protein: CATSRGQAQETQYF

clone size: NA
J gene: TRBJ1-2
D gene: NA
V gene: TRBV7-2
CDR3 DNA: TGTGCCAGCAGCTTAGGACCTACTAACTATGGCTACACCTTC
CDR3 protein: CASSLGPTNYGYTF

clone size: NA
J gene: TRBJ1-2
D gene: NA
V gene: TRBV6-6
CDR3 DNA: TGTGCCAGCAGTTACTCGTCAGGGGTCTATGGCTACACCTTC
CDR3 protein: CASSYSSGVYGYTF

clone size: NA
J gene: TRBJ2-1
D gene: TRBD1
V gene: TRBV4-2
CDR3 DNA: TGTGCCAGCAGCCAAGGGACCGGGACAGGGGTCTACAATGAGCAGTTCTTC
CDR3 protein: CASSQGTGTGVYNEQFF

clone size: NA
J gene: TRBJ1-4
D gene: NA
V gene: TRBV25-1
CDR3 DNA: TGTGCCAGCGGGCTACTTAATGAAAAACTGTTTTTT
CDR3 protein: CASGLLNEKLFF

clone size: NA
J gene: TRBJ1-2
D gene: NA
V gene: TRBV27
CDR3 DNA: TGTGCCAGCAGTGGGTCCGGTGGAGGCTACACCTTC
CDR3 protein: CASSGSGGGYTF

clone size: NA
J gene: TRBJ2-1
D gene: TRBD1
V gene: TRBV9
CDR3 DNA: TGTGCCAGCAGCGTGCAGGGGGAATACAATGAGCAGTTCTTC
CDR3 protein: CASSVQGEYNEQFF

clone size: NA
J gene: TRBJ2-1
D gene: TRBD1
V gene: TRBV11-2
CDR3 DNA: TGTGCCAGCAGCTCCGACAGGGGAAGGGTGAGAAATGAGCAGTTCTTC
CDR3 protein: CASSSDRGRVRNEQFF